Presented here are 28 T cell receptor beta chains from one specimen sequenced in a study of blood T cell repertoires in COVID-19. This table comes from immunoSEQ multiplex PCR, and its TCRdb copy is limited to in-frame clones, with some not included. The table records about 160,000 clones, roughly 84% of them present only once. The sample was peripheral blood. The source is an elderly man with COVID-19, enrolled during active disease.

This chain joins TRBV10-3 and TRBJ2-3; no definite D call. The CDR3 is 14 residues long. Germline CDR1 ENHRY, CDR2 SYGVKD. With 10 bases removed from V and 2 bases from J, the gap between germline ends came to 16 bases. Here the CDR3 DNA reads TGTGCCAGTCGACTCGACTCCAACACAGATACGCAGTATTTT. It encodes CASRLDSNTDTQYF.

A note on this clone: This sample also contains other DNA sequences that code for the same CDR3. The genes are TRBV2 and TRBJ1-2; a possible D gene is TRBD1 (5 bases). CDR3 length: 13 amino acids. Trimming took 6 bases from V and 8 from J, leaving 16 bases between them. The germline V gene encodes CDR1 SNHLY and CDR2 FYNNEI. The CDR3 here is CASSLEEGSGYTF. CDR3 sequence (DNA): TGTGCCAGCAGCCTAGAGGAGGGGAGCGGCTACACCTTC.

The genes are TRBV6-2 or TRBV6-3 and TRBJ1-1; no reliable D call. Trimming left V 1 base short and J 2 bases short, with 11 bases between. Germline CDR1 is MNHEY and CDR2 is SVGEGT. CDR3 size: 15 residues. Here the CDR3 DNA reads TGTGCCAGCAGTTACTTCTTACGGGGAAACACTGAAGCTTTCTTT. Translation: CASSYFLRGNTEAFF.

CDR3: CASSLLGGGVHGYTF. The CDR3 DNA reads TGTGCCAGCAGCTTATTAGGGGGCGGCGTCCATGGCTACACCTTC. The rearrangement uses TRBV7-2 and TRBJ1-2, with 7 bases fitting TRBD1. Germline V gene sequence: CDR1 SGHTA, CDR2 FQGNSA. This CDR3 is 15 amino acids long. After removal of 2 bases from V and 6 bases from J, the junction contained 9 bases not matched to a gene.

The genes are TRBV27 and TRBJ2-1; D is perhaps TRBD1 (5 bases). V lost 5 bases, J lost 4 bases, and 15 bases lay in between. The germline V gene encodes CDR1 MNHEY and CDR2 SMNVEV (reference sequence). The CDR3 has 15 residues. The DNA of the CDR3 is TGTGCCAGCAGTCTACAGGTTCAAGCTTACAATGAGCAGTTCTTC. Protein product: CASSLQVQAYNEQFF.

The genes are TRBV7-9 and TRBJ2-1; perhaps TRBD2 as D (6 bases). V was pared by 2 bases and J by 6 bases, with 14 bases between. The CDR3 length is 15 residues. Germline V CDR1 and CDR2: SEHNR, FQNEAQ (reference sequence). As DNA, the CDR3 is TGTGCCAGCAGCTTAAGACTCCAGGGAGGCAATGAGCAGTTCTTC. It is translated as CASSLRLQGGNEQFF.

The chain recombines TRBV7-2 with TRBJ2-7, with D possibly being TRBD1 (5 bases). Germline V lookup: CDR1 SGHTA, CDR2 FQGNSA. V lost 1 base to trimming and J lost 3 bases, with 10 bases between them. The CDR3 totals 14 residues. Written as DNA, the CDR3 is TGTGCCAGCAGCTTAGGGGGCAGAATCTACGAGCAGTACTTC. This sequence encodes CASSLGGRIYEQYF.

The sample holds a few counts of this clone. The chain uses TRBV4-2 and TRBJ1-2; 8 bases align to TRBD1. From germline, CDR1 is LGHNA and CDR2 YNFKEQ. The CDR3 extends over 14 amino acids. With V trimmed by 4 bases and J by 4 bases, 5 bases remained unmatched. For the CDR3, the DNA is TGTGCCAGCAGCCCCGCAGGGGGCACCTATGGCTACACCTTC. It codes for CASSPAGGTYGYTF.

The gene calls are TRBV5-4 and TRBJ2-1, with 10 bases that match TRBD2. The CDR3 covers 15 residues. J was trimmed by 3 bases and V by 3 bases; bases with no gene match: 3. Germline CDR1 SGHNT, CDR2 YYREEE (reference sequence). CDR3 nucleotides: TGTGCCAGCAGCTCCACTAGCGGGGACTACAATGAGCAGTTCTTC. This translates into CASSSTSGDYNEQFF.

V usage is TRBV5-1 and J usage is TRBJ2-5, with a tentative D call TRBD2 (5 bases). Germline V CDR1 and CDR2: SGHRS, YFSETQ. Deletions cut 6 bases from V and 4 bases from J, with 10 bases between. There are 12 residues in the CDR3. CDR3 bases: TGCGCCAGCACCCCTGGAGGAGAGACCCAGTACTTC. This translates into CASTPGGETQYF.

V gene TRBV11-3 combines with J gene TRBJ2-7, with TRBD2 matching 14 bases. The junction had 4 bases not matched to a gene; V was cut back by 5 bases and J by 7 bases. CDR1 SGHNT and CDR2 YENEEA come from the germline V gene. This CDR3 is 14 amino acids long. The CDR3 nucleotides are TGTGCCAGCAGCCGGGGACTAGCGGGGGATGAGCAGTACTTC. Translating it yields CASSRGLAGDEQYF.

The chain carries TRBV7-2 and TRBJ1-3, with D uncertain. The germline V gene encodes CDR1 SGHTA and CDR2 FQGNSA. The CDR3 is 14 residues long. V was clipped by 1 base and J by 4 bases, with 8 bases between them. The CDR3 is CASSLGAKGNTIYF. In DNA, the CDR3 is TGTGCCAGCAGCTTAGGGGCGAAAGGAAACACCATATATTTT.

CDR3 residues: CATSRGGQGHTEAFF. CDR3 DNA sequence: TGTGCCACCAGCAGGGGGGGTCAGGGTCACACTGAAGCTTTCTTT. The chain has TRBV15 and TRBJ1-1, with TRBD1 as a possible D gene (5 bases). The germline V gene encodes CDR1 LNHNV and CDR2 YYDKDF (reference sequence). The CDR3 runs to 15 residues. V dropped 3 bases and J dropped 3 bases, with 14 bases sitting between them.

The genes are TRBV19 and TRBJ1-5; D may be TRBD1 (5 bases). Germline V gives CDR1 LNHDA, CDR2 SQIVND (reference sequence). With 7 bases removed from V and 6 bases from J, the gap between germline ends came to 25 bases. The length of the CDR3 is 17 residues. The DNA of the CDR3 is TGTGCCAGTACCCCATCCGGGGGGGGAATGAAGATTCAGCCCCAGCATTTT. Translating it yields CASTPSGGGMKIQPQHF.

The chain uses TRBV4-1 and TRBJ2-3; TRBD2 is a possible D gene (6 bases). The CDR3 spans 13 residues. Germline V gene sequence: CDR1 MGHRA, CDR2 YSYEKL. Trimming removed 0 bases at V and 7 bases at J, with 8 bases between. This CDR3 reads CASSQDGLYTQYF. The CDR3 DNA reads TGCGCCAGCAGCCAAGATGGACTATATACGCAGTATTTT.

This chain uses TRBV7-6 with TRBJ1-5; possible D gene TRBD1, 5 bases. V shed 4 bases and J shed 6 bases, with 22 bases lying between them. CDR3 length: 17 residues. The V gene's germline CDR1 is SGHVS and CDR2 FNYEAQ. In DNA form, the CDR3 reads TGTGCCAGCAGCTCCGAAACAGGTGTTAAGGGAGGTCAGCCCCAGCATTTT. Protein product: CASSSETGVKGGQPQHF. Looking up the rest from reference TRBV7-6 and TRBJ1-5 gives the full variable domain: GAGVSQSPRYKVTKRGQDVALRCDPISGHVSLYWYRQALGQGPEFLTYFNYEAQQDKSGLPNDRFSAERPEGSISTLTIQRTEQRDSAMYRCASSSETGVKGGQPQHFGDGTRLSIL.

The J gene is TRBJ2-1, the V gene TRBV2, with 8 bases lining up with TRBD1. J was trimmed by 4 bases and V by 6 bases; bases with no gene match: 11. The CDR3 consists of 16 residues. Germline V gene sequence: CDR1 SNHLY, CDR2 FYNNEI. CDR3: CASRGTGSAYYNEQFF. DNA of the CDR3: TGTGCCAGCAGGGGGACAGGATCCGCGTATTACAATGAGCAGTTCTTC.

The V call is TRBV10-3, the J call TRBJ1-1, with D unclear. Trimming stripped 6 bases from V and 0 bases from J, with 14 bases between. The CDR3 spans 15 residues. Per the germline V gene, CDR1 is ENHRY and CDR2 is SYGVKD. The CDR3 here is CAIRALSGMNTEAFF. The CDR3 DNA sequence: TGTGCCATCAGGGCCCTGTCGGGTATGAACACTGAAGCTTTCTTT.

The CDR3 sequence is CASSPGTGGYTF. In DNA, the CDR3 is TGTGCCAGCAGCCCGGGGACAGGCGGCTACACCTTC. V usage is TRBV7-3 and J usage is TRBJ1-2; 8 bases agree with TRBD1. The CDR3 length is 12 residues. Per the germline V gene, CDR1 is SGHTA and CDR2 is FQGTGA. V shed 5 bases, J shed 8 bases, and the junction held 4 bases outside the gene matches.

The chain uses TRBV6-2 or TRBV6-3 and TRBJ2-7; TRBD1 matches at 7 bases. This CDR3 is built from 16 residues. V dropped 2 bases and J dropped 2; count of bases not matched to a gene: 9. Looked up from germline, CDR1 is MNHEY and CDR2 is SVGEGT. CDR3 amino acids: CASSYRRTGPTYEQYF. CDR3 bases: TGTGCCAGCAGTTACCGGAGGACAGGCCCGACCTACGAGCAGTACTTC.

This clone occurred many times. This chain joins TRBV19 and TRBJ1-5; 7 positions match TRBD1. Trimming cost V 3 bases and J 9 bases; bases outside gene matches: 8. CDR3 length equals 14 residues. Germline lookup yields CDR1 LNHDA and CDR2 SQIVND (reference sequence). In DNA, the CDR3 is TGTGCCAGTAGTATCGGACAGGCCGAGACGCCCCAGCATTTT. Amino acids: CASSIGQAETPQHF.

The chain links TRBV20-1 to TRBJ1-2; no firm D call. CDR1 is DFQATT and CDR2 is SNEGSKA in the germline V gene (reference sequence). There are 10 residues in the CDR3. Trimming removed 6 bases from V and 7 bases from J, with 9 bases in between. In DNA form, the CDR3 reads TGCAGTGCGGTTCAGGCTGGCTACACCTTC. The encoded protein is CSAVQAGYTF.

Concerning this clone: Within the sample, other DNA sequences also encode this same CDR3. The genes are TRBV19 and TRBJ1-2; D is possibly TRBD1 (5 bases). Deletions cut 3 bases from V and 4 bases from J, with 9 bases between. Germline CDR1 LNHDA, CDR2 SQIVND (reference sequence). The CDR3 covers 13 residues. DNA for the CDR3: TGTGCCAGTAGTATCGGGCAGGGCTATGGCTACACCTTC. This translates into CASSIGQGYGYTF.

The rearrangement uses TRBV5-1 and TRBJ1-2; D might be TRBD1 (6 bases). The CDR3 runs 15 residues. Germline CDR1 reads SGHRS; CDR2 reads YFSETQ. Trimming stripped 0 bases from V and 4 bases from J, with 13 bases between. CDR3 DNA: TGCGCCAGCAGCTTGGAAGGGGGTATGGGCTATGGCTACACCTTC. It encodes CASSLEGGMGYGYTF.

The V call is TRBV5-1, the J call TRBJ1-5, with no clear D. CDR1 and CDR2 from the germline V gene are SGHRS and YFSETQ. The V gene lost 3 bases and the J gene lost 3 bases, with 10 bases spanning the gap. The CDR3 loop spans 14 amino acids. Written as DNA, the CDR3 is TGCGCCAGCAGCTCCGGACTCCCCAATCAGCCCCAGCATTTT. Translating it yields CASSSGLPNQPQHF. Drawing the rest from reference TRBV5-1 and TRBJ1-5, the complete variable domain is KAGVTQTPRYLIKTRGQQVTLSCSPISGHRSVSWYQQTPGQGLQFLFEYFSETQRNKGNFPGRFSGRQFSNSRSEMNVSTLELGDSALYLCASSSGLPNQPQHFGDGTRLSIL.

V and J are TRBV11-3 and TRBJ2-5; TRBD2 is a possible D gene (5 bases). CDR3 size: 14 residues. V lost 6 bases, J lost 4 bases, and 15 bases lay in between. Germline V lookup: CDR1 SGHNT, CDR2 YENEEA. This CDR3 reads CASSPVEGVETQYF. CDR3 DNA: TGTGCCAGCAGTCCAGTAGAGGGAGTAGAGACCCAGTACTTC.

The chain links TRBV21-1 to TRBJ1-2; TRBD1, the table's D call, was not compared with the DNA. TRBV21-1 is termed a pseudogene. The CDR3 has 13 amino acids. The CDR3, as DNA: TGTGCCAGCAGTCACCGGGACAGGGGGTGTGACACCTTC. This sequence encodes CASSHRDRGCDTF.

The chain joins TRBV5-6 to TRBJ1-1; 9 bases align to TRBD1. The CDR3 is made up of 14 amino acids. The germline CDR1 and CDR2 sequences are SGHDT and YYEEEE. The V segment lost 2 bases and the J segment 8 bases; nucleotides outside the gene matches: 7. The CDR3 loop reads CASSFGTGFGEAFF. The CDR3 DNA is TGTGCCAGCAGCTTCGGGACAGGGTTTGGGGAAGCTTTCTTT.